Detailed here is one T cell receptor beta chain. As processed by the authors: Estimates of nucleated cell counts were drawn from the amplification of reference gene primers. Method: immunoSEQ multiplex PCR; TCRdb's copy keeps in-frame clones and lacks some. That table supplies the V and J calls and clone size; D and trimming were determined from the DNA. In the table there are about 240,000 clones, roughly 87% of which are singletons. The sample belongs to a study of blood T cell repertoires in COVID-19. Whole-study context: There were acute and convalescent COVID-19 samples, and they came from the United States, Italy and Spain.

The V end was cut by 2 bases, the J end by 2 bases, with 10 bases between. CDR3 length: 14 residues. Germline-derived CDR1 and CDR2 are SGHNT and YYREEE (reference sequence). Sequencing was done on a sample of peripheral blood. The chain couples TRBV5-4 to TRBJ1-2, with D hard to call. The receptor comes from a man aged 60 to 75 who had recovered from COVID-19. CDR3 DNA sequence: TGTGCCAGCAGCTTTAAGGGAGCGAACTATGGCTACACCTTC. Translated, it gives CASSFKGANYGYTF.